What follows is one T cell receptor (beta chain) and its context. These data originate in a study of blood T cell repertoires in COVID-19. Study-level background: Samples came from the United States, Italy and Spain, spanning acute and convalescent COVID-19. PBMCs, B-cell-depleted T cells, or T cells were the source of the cDNA or gDNA that made up the material.

Original data processing: Amplification of reference gene primers provided the estimated nucleated cell counts. Method: immunoSEQ multiplex PCR; TCRdb's copy keeps in-frame clones and lacks some. V, J and clone size are taken as reported in that table, and D and trimming were inferred from the DNA itself. Of 95,000 to 150,000 clones listed, around 81% are singletons. Deletions cut 0 bases from V and 0 bases from J, with 3 bases between. The CDR3 is 13 residues long. Germline V gene lookup returns CDR1 SGHRS and CDR2 YFSETQ. Sequencing used peripheral blood. This TCR was recovered from a man aged 65-85 years with acute or convalescent COVID-19. This rearrangement joins TRBV5-1 to TRBJ1-2; D call uncertain. The CDR3 DNA sequence: TGCGCCAGCAGCTTGGCCGCTAACTATGGCTACACCTTC. This translates into CASSLAANYGYTF.